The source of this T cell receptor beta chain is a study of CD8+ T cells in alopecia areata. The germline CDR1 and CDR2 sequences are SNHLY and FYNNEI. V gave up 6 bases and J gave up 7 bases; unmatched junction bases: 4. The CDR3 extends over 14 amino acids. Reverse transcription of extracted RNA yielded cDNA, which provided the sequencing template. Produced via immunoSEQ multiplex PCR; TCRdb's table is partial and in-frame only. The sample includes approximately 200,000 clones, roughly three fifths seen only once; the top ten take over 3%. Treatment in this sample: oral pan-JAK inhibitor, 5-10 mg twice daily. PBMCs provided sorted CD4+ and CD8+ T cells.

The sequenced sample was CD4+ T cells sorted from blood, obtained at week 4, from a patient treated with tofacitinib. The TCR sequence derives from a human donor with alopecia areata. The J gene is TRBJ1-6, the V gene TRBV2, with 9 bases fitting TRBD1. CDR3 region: CASSRQGGNSPLHF. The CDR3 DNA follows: TGTGCCAGCAGCAGACAGGGGGGCAATTCACCCCTCCACTTT.